Listed below are T cell receptor beta chains from one sample, sequenced in a study of response to subunit inactivated influenza vaccine. TCRdb re-called the RT-PCR reads with MiXCR, one entry per CDR3 protein. The sample yields 630,000 or so distinct CDR3 sequences, 15% to 19% seen once. Here the sequenced sample was PBMCs from blood, taken 11 to 12 days after vaccination. The receptors shown here come from a man aged 50 or older who received an inactivated influenza vaccine. Both conserved end residues are part of each CDR3. The size of a clone is reported for some rows only, either as once, few or many, or as a class for expanded clones.

many,TRBJ2-1,TRBV5-1,CASRIRTSGPPHNEQFF
many,TRBJ2-1,TRBV5-5,CASSLVGQTYYNEQFF
.,TRBJ1-5,TRBV6-5,CASSLLAGVNQPQHF
.,TRBJ2-3,TRBV20-1,CSARDFSGGADTQYF
few,TRBJ2-1,TRBV10-3,CAISLGTSPFDEQFF
few,TRBJ2-5,TRBV20-1,CRPQETQYF
.,TRBJ2-5,TRBV7-2,CASSLYGSVETQYF
few,TRBJ2-5,TRBV30,CAWTGTIEETQYF
.,TRBJ1-1,TRBV5-5,CASSHWGVKTEAFF
few,TRBJ2-1,TRBV4-2,CASSQGLASHEQFF
.,TRBJ1-2,TRBV7-9,CASSTGAQSYGYTF
few,TRBJ2-7,TRBV27,CASSLSLRQGSPMRQYF
.,TRBJ2-7,TRBV28,CASLAGTATLEQYF
.,TRBJ2-2,TRBV12-3/TRBV12-4,CASSQGAAGELFF
few,TRBJ2-3,TRBV20-1,CSAQRTASYTDTQYF
few,TRBJ2-4,TRBV18,CASSSGVGLAKNIQYF
.,TRBJ1-5,TRBV6-7,CASSYYDSGDSNQPQHF
few,TRBJ2-1,TRBV6-2/TRBV6-3,CASRRQGQRNEQFF
.,TRBJ2-2,TRBV7-9,CASSHKGPNTGELFF
.,TRBJ2-1,TRBV11-2,CASSSRGGGANEQFF
.,TRBJ2-5,TRBV12-3/TRBV12-4,CASTGTSGRGETQYF
once,TRBJ2-7,TRBV6-5,CASSSLTLSGRAHEQYF
.,TRBJ1-1,TRBV19,CASSKRGRYLVGNTEAFF
.,TRBJ1-2,TRBV12-3/TRBV12-4,CASSSPQPGYGYTF
many,TRBJ2-7,TRBV29-1,CSVVAESYEQYF
few,TRBJ2-1,TRBV29-1,CSVVGLADYNEQFF
few,TRBJ1-2,TRBV5-1,CASSLEKAGAWHGYTF
.,TRBJ2-3,TRBV7-9,CASSSRGAMLRWDTQYF
.,TRBJ2-7,TRBV29-1,CSVDQGALEQYF
.,TRBJ2-3,TRBV2,CATKGTAGGLGTQYF
few,TRBJ2-3,TRBV5-6,CASSYLKGDTQYF
few,TRBJ2-7,TRBV2,CASSRDPPYEQYF
.,TRBJ2-7,TRBV20-1,CSARVLVAGGLYEQYF
many,TRBJ1-1,TRBV6-2/TRBV6-3,CASCSGGVYTEAFF
.,TRBJ1-1,TRBV7-8,CASSLADPVRGRTMNTEAFF
.,TRBJ2-7,TRBV5-1,CASSSGSTGPYEQYF
.,TRBJ2-3,TRBV7-2,CASSLSTSGGTDTQYF
.,TRBJ2-5,TRBV28,CASSSRLAGPGTQYF
.,TRBJ2-2,TRBV18,CASSPQRGATGELFF
once,TRBJ2-3,TRBV11-2,CASSLRKVGTDTQYF
few,TRBJ2-7,TRBV7-9,CASSAGQSYEQYF
.,TRBJ2-1,TRBV7-6,CASSSLPPGQGAGEQFF
.,TRBJ2-1,TRBV29-1,CSVDGSLNEQFF
.,TRBJ2-2,TRBV28,CASRGQMLANTGELFF
.,TRBJ2-5,TRBV27,CASSSSGLAETQYF
.,TRBJ2-7,TRBV10-3,CVTRWGTDPYEQYF
.,TRBJ2-7,TRBV18,CASSPTRGPYEQYF
.,TRBJ1-5,TRBV3-1,CASSPIQGQPQHF
.,TRBJ1-1,TRBV6-2/TRBV6-3,CASSLTEGIEAFF
many,TRBJ2-7,TRBV5-1,CASSLVTDYEQYF
.,TRBJ2-3,TRBV6-1,CASSEQGSGPWADTQYF
.,TRBJ2-7,TRBV3-1,CASSQASSGTNEQYF
few,TRBJ2-1,TRBV11-3,CASSTRGTSAYNEQFF
few,TRBJ1-1,TRBV5-8,CASSLFGVNTEAFF
few,TRBJ1-1,TRBV20-1,CSARVRDWDAAFF